The 30 T cell receptor beta chains presented below share a single source sample, sequenced in a study of CD8 T cells in Susac syndrome. With random hexamers, 0.5 to 1 ug RNA was reverse transcribed. MiXCR was run by TCRdb on the immunoSEQ multiplex PCR reads, yielding one entry per CDR3 protein. This table has tens of thousands of distinct CDR3 sequences, 93% appearing once. Sequencing used CD8+ T cells from PBMCs. These receptors originate from a human donor with multiple sclerosis.

The chain recombines TRBV7-9 with TRBJ1-1; the D is unclear. Germline values: CDR1 SEHNR, CDR2 FQNEAQ (reference sequence). Trimming removed 0 bases from V and 0 bases from J, with 8 bases in between. This CDR3 has 15 amino acids. CDR3 sequence reads: CASSLAGQLNTEAFF. CDR3 nucleotide sequence: TGTGCCAGCAGCTTAGCGGGTCAGTTGAACACTGAAGCTTTCTTT.

The rearrangement joins TRBV10-3 to TRBJ2-2; TRBD1 matches at 7 bases. J was trimmed by 0 bases and V by 8 bases; bases with no gene match: 3. CDR1 is ENHRY and CDR2 is SYGVKD in the germline V gene. CDR3 length: 14 amino acids. The CDR3 region is CAIPGQSNTGELFF. CDR3 bases: TGTGCCATCCCGGGACAGTCGAACACCGGGGAGCTGTTTTTT.

The rearrangement joins TRBV20-1 to TRBJ2-7; D might be TRBD1 (5 bases). From germline, CDR1 is DFQATT and CDR2 SNEGSKA (reference sequence). Trimming removed 0 bases from V and 3 bases from J, with 18 bases in between. The CDR3 has 16 residues. This chain's CDR3 is CSARDAAGYGNYEQYF. CDR3 in DNA: TGCAGTGCTAGAGATGCCGCAGGGTACGGAAACTACGAGCAGTACTTC.

This chain connects TRBV7-9 to TRBJ2-1; 13 bases line up with TRBD2. Trimming removed 7 bases from V and 2 bases from J; junction bases left unmatched: 2. The CDR3 totals 15 residues. Germline V gene sequence: CDR1 SEHNR, CDR2 FQNEAQ (reference sequence). CDR3 loop: CASIGTSGAYNEQFF. In nucleotides, the CDR3 is TGTGCCAGCATCGGGACTAGCGGGGCCTACAATGAGCAGTTCTTC.

This rearrangement joins TRBV20-1 to TRBJ1-5; D unclear. The CDR3 runs 15 residues. The germline CDR1 and CDR2 sequences are DFQATT and SNEGSKA (reference sequence). The germline V and J ends were trimmed by 4 bases and 0 bases, with 13 bases remaining between them. The CDR3 DNA sequence: TGCAGTGCTATACGCCATCGTTATAGCAATCAGCCCCAGCATTTT. It translates to CSAIRHRYSNQPQHF.

This sequence joins TRBV5-6 and TRBJ2-7; 13 bases fit TRBD2. The CDR3 totals 15 residues. Germline loops: CDR1 SGHDT, CDR2 YYEEEE. V gave up 4 bases and J gave up 4 bases; unmatched junction bases: 5. The CDR3 DNA reads TGTGCCAGCAGCCCGGGACTAGCGGGGATGTACGAGCAGTACTTC. It is translated as CASSPGLAGMYEQYF.

The chain employs TRBV20-1 and TRBJ1-1, with no clear D. The CDR3 has 15 residues. V was clipped by 0 bases and J by 3 bases, with 14 bases between them. Germline lookup yields CDR1 DFQATT and CDR2 SNEGSKA (reference sequence). The chain's CDR3 is CSARDWRESDTEAFF. CDR3 coding DNA: TGCAGTGCTAGAGATTGGCGGGAGTCGGACACTGAAGCTTTCTTT.

This clonotype was detected only once. The chain is built from TRBV13 and TRBJ1-5; D remains unclear. This CDR3 has 12 residues. Germline CDR1 is PRHDT and CDR2 is FYEKMQ (reference sequence). V lost 1 base and J 3 bases, leaving 1 base between the germline ends. Written as DNA, the CDR3 is TGTGCCAGCAGCTTAGACAATCAGCCCCAGCATTTT. Protein product: CASSLDNQPQHF.

A single count supports this clonotype. The rearrangement links TRBV5-1 to TRBJ2-3; 10 bases map to TRBD2. Trimming took 0 bases from V and 5 from J; bases not matched to a gene: 9. Germline CDR1 reads SGHRS; CDR2 reads YFSETQ. This CDR3 spans 17 amino acids. CDR3 sequence reads: CASSLGLAGAHRDTQYF. The CDR3 nucleotides read TGCGCCAGCAGCTTGGGGCTAGCGGGGGCCCACCGAGATACGCAGTATTTT.

The chain joins TRBV7-9 to TRBJ1-1; unclear D gene. With 8 bases removed from V and 6 bases from J, the gap between germline ends came to 7 bases. This CDR3 has 10 amino acids. Germline-derived CDR1 and CDR2 are SEHNR and FQNEAQ (reference sequence). CDR3 DNA sequence: TGTGCCAGCTCGGTCGCTGAAGCTTTCTTT. Its protein is CASSVAEAFF.

The gene calls are TRBV6-2 or TRBV6-3 and TRBJ1-6, with D maybe TRBD1 (5 bases). V gave up 5 bases and J gave up 11 bases, with 25 bases separating them. The CDR3 sequence is 17 residues long. Per germline, CDR1 MNHEY and CDR2 SVGEGT. CDR3 DNA: TGTGCCAGCAGTGATTACGGGGGGACCGCTTTATTTCCACCCCTCCACTTT. It translates to CASSDYGGTALFPPLHF.

The genes are TRBV4-2 and TRBJ2-3; D call uncertain. CDR1 and CDR2 (germline): LGHNA, YNFKEQ. Trimming removed 3 bases at V and 0 bases at J, with 25 bases between. CDR3 length equals 20 residues. CDR3: CASSHRPLGSPLVSTDTQYF. The CDR3 bases are TGTGCCAGCAGCCACCGCCCGCTCGGCAGCCCGCTTGTTAGCACAGATACGCAGTATTTT.

This clonotype was observed once. This chain connects TRBV6-4 to TRBJ2-6, with D uncertain. The CDR3 length is 16 residues. Germline V CDR1 and CDR2: MRHNA, SNTAGT. Trimming shortened V by 0 bases and J by 0 bases, and 6 bases separated the two germline ends. The CDR3 nucleotides read TGTGCCAGCAGTGACTCGATGGGCTCTGGGGCCAACGTCCTGACTTTC. Protein product: CASSDSMGSGANVLTF.

This clonotype was detected only a few times. The genes are TRBV6-4 and TRBJ2-5, with D hard to call. V was clipped by 3 bases and J by 1 base, with 9 bases between them. This CDR3 is built from 14 residues. CDR1 and CDR2 from the germline V gene are MRHNA and SNTAGT. In nucleotides, the CDR3 is TGTGCCAGCAGTGAAGGGCCCGCCCAAGAGACCCAGTACTTC. Protein product: CASSEGPAQETQYF.

This chain joins TRBV27 and TRBJ1-2; TRBD1 is a possible D gene (5 bases). The ends were cut back, 3 bases at V and 3 bases at J, with 14 bases in the middle. CDR3 length: 15 residues. CDR1 is MNHEY, CDR2 SMNVEV, per germline (reference sequence). The CDR3 loop is CASSFLGEGYYGYTF. The CDR3 DNA follows: TGTGCCAGCAGTTTTCTGGGGGAGGGTTACTATGGCTACACCTTC.

This chain links TRBV7-8 with TRBJ2-3, with D tentatively TRBD2 (6 bases). Germline V gene lookup returns CDR1 SGHVS and CDR2 FQNEAQ. CDR3 length: 14 residues. V lost 5 bases, J lost 5 bases, and 14 bases lay in between. This CDR3 is CASSGEVYGDTQYF. The CDR3 DNA reads TGTGCCAGCAGCGGGGAGGTATACGGAGATACGCAGTATTTT.

V usage is TRBV19 and J usage is TRBJ1-1; maybe TRBD1 (5 bases). The germline V and J ends were trimmed by 6 bases and 7 bases, with 15 bases remaining between them. The germline V gene has CDR1 LNHDA and CDR2 SQIVND (reference sequence). The CDR3 loop spans 13 amino acids. CDR3: CASSQGVQGEAFF. DNA of the CDR3: TGTGCCAGTAGCCAAGGGGTTCAGGGTGAAGCTTTCTTT.

In this sample, this clonotype turned up once. The chain is built from TRBV6-4 and TRBJ2-3, with 9 bases matching TRBD2. This CDR3 region has 17 residues. Trimming removed 0 bases from V and 4 bases from J; junction bases left unmatched: 8. Germline lookup yields CDR1 MRHNA and CDR2 SNTAGT. The CDR3 sequence is CASSDSPGSGGPDTQYF. CDR3 DNA: TGTGCCAGCAGTGACTCCCCGGGTAGCGGGGGCCCAGATACGCAGTATTTT.

J is TRBJ2-3 and V is TRBV12-3 or TRBV12-4, with no clear D. The CDR3 contains 12 residues. V lost 6 bases and J lost 7, with 11 bases in between. The CDR3, as DNA: TGTGCCAGCAGCTCCTCTCCGCATACGCAGTATTTT. Amino acid sequence: CASSSSPHTQYF.

The gene calls are TRBV4-3 and TRBJ2-6; D is ambiguous. The CDR3 is 16 residues long. Germline V gene lookup returns CDR1 LGHNA and CDR2 YSLEER. Between the trimmed V and J ends, which lost 0 bases and 0 bases, there was a span of 6 bases. The CDR3: CASSQDRYSGANVLTF. The CDR3 nucleotides read TGCGCCAGCAGCCAAGACAGATACTCTGGGGCCAACGTCCTGACTTTC.

J is TRBJ2-1 and V is TRBV2; D is undetermined. CDR3 length: 15 amino acids. From germline, CDR1 is SNHLY and CDR2 FYNNEI. V lost 7 bases and J lost 8, with 21 bases in between. The CDR3 region has the DNA TGTGCCAGCACGTTATCCCGGGCGTCCACGGATGAGCAGTTCTTC. Encoded protein: CASTLSRASTDEQFF. Variable domain in full (rest from reference TRBV2 and TRBJ2-1): EPEVTQTPSHQVTQMGQEVILRCVPISNHLYFYWYRQILGQKVEFLVSFYNNEISEKSEIFDDQFSVERPDGSNFTLKIRSTKLEDSAMYFCASTLSRASTDEQFFGPGTRLTVL.

This chain connects TRBV7-9 to TRBJ2-3, with D perhaps assigned TRBD1 or TRBD2 (5 bases each). Trimming took off 2 bases at V and 2 bases at J, with 20 bases between the two ends. The CDR3 totals 18 residues. The germline V gene has CDR1 SEHNR and CDR2 FQNEAQ (reference sequence). The CDR3 nucleotides read TGTGCCAGCAGCTTATCGTGGGGGTCGTCCGGGTACACAGATACGCAGTATTTT. Translated: CASSLSWGSSGYTDTQYF.

This clonotype was counted once. The chain carries TRBV7-9 and TRBJ1-6; D call uncertain. CDR1 and CDR2 (germline): SEHNR, FQNEAQ (reference sequence). The germline V and J ends were trimmed by 10 bases and 5 bases, with 9 bases remaining between them. The CDR3 sequence is 12 residues long. CDR3 in amino acids: CAISRDNSPLHF. DNA for the CDR3: TGTGCCATAAGTAGGGATAATTCACCCCTCCACTTT.

The chain carries TRBV7-9 and TRBJ1-1; D might be TRBD1 (5 bases). V was pared by 5 bases and J by 5 bases, with 9 bases between. The CDR3 length is 12 residues. The germline V gene has CDR1 SEHNR and CDR2 FQNEAQ (reference sequence). CDR3 coding DNA: TGTGCCAGCAGCCCGGGGCGGACTGAAGCTTTCTTT. This translates into CASSPGRTEAFF. The whole variable domain, filled in from reference TRBV7-9 and TRBJ1-1, reads DTGVSQNPRHKITKRGQNVTFRCDPISEHNRLYWYRQTLGQGPEFLTYFQNEAQLEKSRLLSDRFSAERPKGSFSTLEIQRTEQGDSAMYLCASSPGRTEAFFGQGTRLTVV.

The chain carries TRBV9 and TRBJ2-7; D is unclear. Deletions cut 3 bases from V and 7 bases from J, with 20 bases between. Germline CDR1 reads SGDLS; CDR2 reads YYNGEE. This CDR3 is 15 amino acids long. The CDR3 nucleotides read TGTGCCAGCAGCGGACATCCCGCGGATTCTTCAGAGCAGTACTTC. It yields the protein CASSGHPADSSEQYF. The variable domain in full, completed from reference TRBV9 and TRBJ2-7, reads DSGVTQTPKHLITATGQRVTLRCSPRSGDLSVYWYQQSLDQGLQFLIQYYNGEERAKGNILERFSAQQFPDLHSELNLSSLELGDSALYFCASSGHPADSSEQYFGPGTRLTVT.

The chain uses TRBV4-3 and TRBJ2-2, with D possibly being TRBD2 (6 bases). Trimming left V 0 bases short and J 0 bases short, with 11 bases between. The germline gives CDR1 LGHNA, CDR2 YSLEER. This CDR3 has 17 residues. CDR3 in DNA: TGCGCCAGCAGCCAAGAGGCGGACTACGCGAACACCGGGGAGCTGTTTTTT. Residues: CASSQEADYANTGELFF.

The V gene is TRBV29-1, the J gene TRBJ2-1; possible D gene TRBD1, 6 bases. V gave up 7 bases and J gave up 7 bases, with 11 bases separating them. The CDR3 is 11 amino acids. Germline loops: CDR1 SQVTM, CDR2 ANQGSEA. The CDR3 nucleotides read TGCAGCGCATACAGGGATAATGAGCAGTTCTTC. It yields the protein CSAYRDNEQFF.

V is TRBV7-9 and J is TRBJ2-1; 9 nucleotides agree with TRBD1. The CDR3 is 17 amino acids. The J segment lost 6 bases and the V segment lost 5 bases, leaving 14 bases of the junction unmatched. From germline, CDR1 is SEHNR and CDR2 FQNEAQ (reference sequence). Written as DNA, the CDR3 is TGTGCCAGCAGCCCCCGCACCCCACAGGGGGCAGCCAATGAGCAGTTCTTC. Its protein product is CASSPRTPQGAANEQFF.

CDR3 loop: CSARDWAETLYGYTF. The CDR3 region has the DNA TGCAGTGCTAGAGATTGGGCGGAAACTCTCTATGGCTACACCTTC. The chain combines TRBV20-1 with TRBJ1-2; D gene ambiguous. Trimming removed 0 bases from V and 4 bases from J, with 15 bases in between. The CDR3 loop spans 15 amino acids. Germline CDR1 DFQATT, CDR2 SNEGSKA (reference sequence).

The rearrangement joins TRBV4-3 to TRBJ2-5; either TRBD1 or TRBD2 may supply D (6 bases each). The CDR3 loop spans 15 amino acids. The germline V and J ends were trimmed by 0 bases and 5 bases, with 13 bases remaining between them. In germline, CDR1 is LGHNA, CDR2 YSLEER. In DNA, the CDR3 is TGCGCCAGCAGCCAAGAACCCCAAGGGGGGGAGACCCAGTACTTC. Protein: CASSQEPQGGETQYF.